The 26 T cell receptor beta chains presented below share a single source sample, sequenced in a study of shared clonotypes between healthy human individuals. Libraries were prepared by immunoSEQ multiplex PCR; TCRdb keeps only in-frame clonotypes and omits some of them. The sample yields some 1 million clones, about 75% seen once. Sequencing was carried out using memory CD4+ T cells sorted from blood. Subset of the sample: CD45RA-negative fraction. These receptors originate from a man between 18 and 29 years old in good health.

In this sample, this clone turned up once. The rearrangement uses TRBV10-2 and TRBJ2-7, with TRBD1 identical over 9 bases. Germline CDR1 and CDR2: WSHSY and SAAADI. The CDR3 contains 17 residues. Germline trimming cut 9 bases from V and 3 bases from J; bases unmatched to any gene: 18. In nucleotides, the CDR3 is TGCGCCAGGAAATCCCGGGACAGGGCCCCCCCCCTCTACGAGCAGTACTTC. Protein sequence: CARKSRDRAPPLYEQYF.

This clone has a count of ten or more. The chain joins TRBV13 to TRBJ2-3; 12 bases are a match to TRBD2. The junction had 5 bases not matched to a gene; V was cut back by 5 bases and J by 2 bases. Germline lookup yields CDR1 PRHDT and CDR2 FYEKMQ (reference sequence). The CDR3 is 16 residues long. The DNA of the CDR3 is TGTGCCAGCAGCCCACCTAGCGGGAGGGACACAGATACGCAGTATTTT. Translating it yields CASSPPSGRDTDTQYF.

The V and J genes are TRBV11-1 and TRBJ1-1, with D tentatively TRBD1 (6 bases). The CDR3 length is 16 residues. Germline CDR1 is SGHAT and CDR2 is FQDESV (reference sequence). V gave up 1 base and J gave up 1 base, with 13 bases separating them. In DNA form, the CDR3 reads TGTGCCAGCAGCTTAGATGGGGGGCTTACGAACACTGAAGCTTTCTTT. It translates to CASSLDGGLTNTEAFF.

This rearrangement joins TRBV11-3 to TRBJ2-7, with TRBD1 matching 9 bases. Per the germline V gene, CDR1 is SGHNT and CDR2 is YENEEA. The CDR3 spans 13 residues. Trimming removed 5 bases from V and 6 bases from J; junction bases left unmatched: 5. The CDR3 loop is CASSQGQGSEQYF. CDR3 DNA sequence: TGTGCCAGCAGCCAGGGACAGGGAAGCGAGCAGTACTTC.

The V gene is TRBV9, the J gene TRBJ1-2; D ambiguous. Germline CDR1 is SGDLS and CDR2 is YYNGEE. The CDR3 is 15 amino acids. V lost 3 bases to trimming and J lost 8 bases, with 20 bases between them. CDR3 region: CASSGRESSRWGYTF. The CDR3 coding sequence is TGTGCCAGCAGCGGCCGGGAGTCCTCGCGTTGGGGCTACACCTTC.

In DNA, the CDR3 is TGTGCCAGCAGCAAACAGGGGCCGAACACTGAAGCTTTCTTT. Translating it yields CASSKQGPNTEAFF. The rearrangement links TRBV11-2 to TRBJ1-1; 7 bases map to TRBD1. Per the germline V gene, CDR1 is SGHAT and CDR2 is FQNNGV. The junction had 4 bases not matched to a gene; V was cut back by 5 bases and J by 1 base. This CDR3 has 14 residues.

This chain uses TRBV14 with TRBJ2-1; weak D call: TRBD1 (6 bases). The germline gives CDR1 SGHDN, CDR2 FVKESK. The CDR3 has 15 amino acids. V lost 4 bases to trimming and J lost 4 bases, with 14 bases between them. The CDR3 region is CASSLHEGGYNEQFF. The CDR3 region has the DNA TGTGCCAGCAGCCTCCACGAAGGGGGTTACAATGAGCAGTTCTTC.

A note on this clone: The same CDR3 also results from other DNA sequences found in this sample. The rearrangement links TRBV28 to TRBJ2-6; TRBD1 agrees at 7 bases. With V trimmed by 4 bases and J by 2 bases, 2 bases remained unmatched. The CDR3 consists of 15 residues. The germline V gene has CDR1 MDHEN and CDR2 SYDVKM. This CDR3 is CASSSTGAGANVLTF. The CDR3, as DNA: TGTGCCAGCAGTTCCACAGGGGCTGGGGCCAACGTCCTGACTTTC.

In this sample, this clone turned up a few times. The rearrangement joins TRBV30 to TRBJ1-4; no clear D gene. V lost 0 bases, J lost 11 bases, and 16 bases lay in between. The CDR3 runs 14 residues. CDR1 and CDR2 (germline): GTSNPN, SVGIG (reference sequence). The CDR3 DNA is TGTGCCTGGAGTGTACCGGCAGGAGTAGGGAAACTGTTTTTT. Translated: CAWSVPAGVGKLFF.

The gene calls are TRBV6-1 and TRBJ1-2; TRBD1 matches at 10 bases. The CDR3 loop spans 15 amino acids. Per germline, CDR1 MNHNS and CDR2 SASEGT. J lost 4 bases, V lost 4 bases, and 6 bases had no gene match. CDR3 in DNA: TGTGCCAGCAGTGCTCGGACAGGGGGGGTCTATGGCTACACCTTC. Translation: CASSARTGGVYGYTF.

About this clone itself: Distinct nucleotide sequences in the sample also encode this CDR3. The chain is built from TRBV7-9 and TRBJ2-7; D call uncertain. CDR1 and CDR2 (germline): SEHNR, FQNEAQ (reference sequence). The V and J ends lost 5 bases and 5 bases respectively, with 7 bases between them. CDR3 length equals 11 residues. The CDR3 reads CASSPLDEQYF. As DNA, the CDR3 is TGTGCCAGCAGCCCCCTAGACGAGCAGTACTTC.

This chain links TRBV2 with TRBJ2-1; 8 bases fit TRBD2. J lost 9 bases, V lost 6 bases, and 7 bases had no gene match. Germline CDR1 SNHLY, CDR2 FYNNEI. This CDR3 is 13 amino acids long. The CDR3 sequence is CASSPGGFGEQFF. DNA for the CDR3: TGTGCCAGCAGCCCGGGGGGGTTTGGTGAGCAGTTCTTC.

This chain links TRBV7-2 with TRBJ2-1; D not resolved. Germline CDR1 is SGHTA and CDR2 is FQGNSA. The CDR3 covers 12 residues. The V and J ends lost 3 bases and 12 bases respectively, with 12 bases between them. The CDR3 nucleotides are TGTGCCAGCAGCTTCCCCCAACAATTGCAGTTCTTC. Protein product: CASSFPQQLQFF.

The rearrangement uses TRBV6-6 and TRBJ2-3; possibly TRBD1 for D (5 bases). V was trimmed by 0 bases and J by 11 bases, leaving 15 bases between them. The CDR3 contains 14 residues. Germline-derived CDR1 and CDR2 are MNHNY and SVGAGI (reference sequence). The CDR3 spells CASSYSKDTSRQYF. CDR3 in DNA: TGTGCCAGCAGTTACTCGAAGGACACATCCAGGCAGTATTTT.

The chain is built from TRBV30 and TRBJ2-7; 8 bases are shared with TRBD1. The V gene's germline CDR1 is GTSNPN and CDR2 SVGIG (reference sequence). The CDR3 is 15 residues long. The ends lost 2 bases at V and 3 bases at J; junction bases unmatched: 9. CDR3 coding DNA: TGTGCCTGGAGTAAAGGACAGGGAAGATACTACGAGCAGTACTTC. Translated: CAWSKGQGRYYEQYF.

The V call is TRBV27, the J call TRBJ2-7; weak D call: TRBD1 (6 bases). This CDR3 is built from 13 residues. Between the trimmed V and J ends, which lost 2 bases and 6 bases, there was a span of 11 bases. Germline V gene data show CDR1 as MNHEY and CDR2 as SMNVEV (reference sequence). The CDR3 DNA is TGTGCCAGCAGTTTAAGACAGGTGAGCGAGCAGTACTTC. It codes for CASSLRQVSEQYF.

This clone was recorded once. The rearrangement joins TRBV10-3 to TRBJ1-2; TRBD1 agrees at 9 bases. Per the germline V gene, CDR1 is ENHRY and CDR2 is SYGVKD. This CDR3 is 15 amino acids long. With 3 bases clipped from V and 6 bases from J, the junction kept 8 bases outside the gene matches. DNA of the CDR3: TGTGCCATCAGTGAAAAAACAGGGGGCGTAGATGGCTACACCTTC. It codes for CAISEKTGGVDGYTF.

The rearrangement joins TRBV6-6 to TRBJ1-2; D remains unclear. Germline-derived CDR1 and CDR2 are MNHNY and SVGAGI (reference sequence). The CDR3 loop spans 15 amino acids. The V end lost 4 bases, the J end lost 4 bases, and 16 bases lay between the germline ends. The CDR3 sequence is CASSSLTGIGYGYTF. CDR3 coding DNA: TGTGCCAGCAGTTCGCTCACGGGAATCGGCTATGGCTACACCTTC.

This clone was detected a few times. The chain is built from TRBV28 and TRBJ1-2; D is unclear. This CDR3 has 11 residues. Germline V gene lookup returns CDR1 MDHEN and CDR2 SYDVKM. The V gene lost 9 bases and the J gene lost 7 bases, with 12 bases spanning the gap. The CDR3 DNA follows: TGTGCCAGAGCAGTAACCGGTGGCTACACCTTC. Protein product: CARAVTGGYTF.

Worth noting for this clone: Additional DNA sequences in this sample encode the identical CDR3. The chain joins TRBV4-3 to TRBJ2-3; D is possibly TRBD2 (6 bases). Germline-derived CDR1 and CDR2 are LGHNA and YSLEER. The V gene lost 4 bases and the J gene lost 1 base, with 9 bases spanning the gap. There are 14 residues in the CDR3. The CDR3 reads CASSLTGGTDTQYF. In DNA, the CDR3 is TGCGCCAGCAGCCTCACGGGGGGCACAGATACGCAGTATTTT.

This clone was picked up one time. This chain uses TRBV2 with TRBJ1-3; D remains unclear. The CDR3 length is 13 residues. Germline assignment: CDR1 SNHLY and CDR2 FYNNEI. Between the trimmed V and J ends, which lost 4 bases and 3 bases, there was a span of 7 bases. This chain's CDR3 is CASSAKVGNTIYF. CDR3 in DNA: TGTGCCAGCAGTGCGAAGGTTGGAAACACCATATATTTT.

The chain couples TRBV11-2 to TRBJ2-7; 7 bases are a match to TRBD2. This CDR3 is 16 amino acids long. Germline CDR1 SGHAT, CDR2 FQNNGV. Trimming at V came to 1 base and at J to 0 bases, leaving 6 bases not matched to a gene. The CDR3 region is CASSLGGRGSSYEQYF. The CDR3 DNA reads TGTGCCAGCAGCTTAGGGGGTCGCGGGAGCTCCTACGAGCAGTACTTC. The full variable domain, completed using reference TRBV11-2 and TRBJ2-7, is EAGVAQSPRYKIIEKRQSVAFWCNPISGHATLYWYQQILGQGPKLLIQFQNNGVVDDSQLPKDRFSAERLKGVDSTLKIQPAKLEDSAVYLCASSLGGRGSSYEQYFGPGTRLTVT.

The chain employs TRBV18 and TRBJ2-5, with unresolved D. The CDR3 runs 13 residues. V was clipped by 6 bases and J by 1 base, with 9 bases between them. The germline CDR1 and CDR2 sequences are KGHSH and LQKENI. CDR3 residues: CASSDSPQETQYF. DNA for the CDR3: TGTGCCAGCTCCGACTCGCCCCAAGAGACCCAGTACTTC. The full variable domain, in which reference TRBV18 and TRBJ2-5 provide the parts outside the CDR3, is NAGVMQNPRHLVRRRGQEARLRCSPMKGHSHVYWYRQLPEEGLKFMVYLQKENIIDESGMPKERFSAEFPKEGPSILRIQQVVRGDSAAYFCASSDSPQETQYFGPGTRLLVL.

This clone occurred once. Additional DNA sequences in this sample encode the identical CDR3. This CDR3 reads CASSSQGYEQYF. The CDR3 DNA sequence: TGTGCCAGCAGCTCACAGGGGTACGAGCAGTACTTC. The V and J genes are TRBV7-2 and TRBJ2-7, with TRBD1 identical over 7 bases. CDR1 is SGHTA, CDR2 FQGNSA, per germline. The CDR3 has 12 residues. Losses at the gene ends were 4 bases for V and 4 bases for J; bases not matched to a gene: 1.

V usage is TRBV5-4 and J usage is TRBJ2-3, with 14 bases matching TRBD2. V was clipped by 5 bases and J by 5 bases; unmatched bases: 10. The CDR3 extends over 17 amino acids. Germline V gives CDR1 SGHNT, CDR2 YYREEE (reference sequence). CDR3 in amino acids: CASRPPGLAGAKDTQYF. CDR3 coding DNA: TGTGCCAGCAGACCCCCGGGACTAGCGGGAGCGAAAGATACGCAGTATTTT.

The chain combines TRBV6-1 with TRBJ2-7, with D possibly matching TRBD2 (7 bases). Between the trimmed V and J ends, which lost 10 bases and 9 bases, there was a span of 28 bases. The CDR3 has 15 amino acids. In germline, CDR1 is MNHNS, CDR2 SASEGT. As DNA, the CDR3 is TGTGCCACTACCTGGGGGGGCAGGGGTCCAGCCGGGCAGTACTTC. This gives the protein CATTWGGRGPAGQYF.